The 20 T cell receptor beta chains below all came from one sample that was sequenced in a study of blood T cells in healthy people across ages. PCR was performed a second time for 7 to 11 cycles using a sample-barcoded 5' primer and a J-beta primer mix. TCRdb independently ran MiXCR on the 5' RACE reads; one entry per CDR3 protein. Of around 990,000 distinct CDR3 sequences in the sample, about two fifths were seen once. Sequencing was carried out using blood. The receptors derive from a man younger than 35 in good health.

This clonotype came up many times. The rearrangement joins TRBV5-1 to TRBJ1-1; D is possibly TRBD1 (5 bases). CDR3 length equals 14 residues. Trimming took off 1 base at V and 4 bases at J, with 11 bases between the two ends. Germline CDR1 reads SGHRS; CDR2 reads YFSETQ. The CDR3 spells CASSLSRAGTEAFF. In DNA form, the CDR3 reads TGCGCCAGCAGCTTGAGCAGGGCTGGCACTGAAGCTTTCTTT.

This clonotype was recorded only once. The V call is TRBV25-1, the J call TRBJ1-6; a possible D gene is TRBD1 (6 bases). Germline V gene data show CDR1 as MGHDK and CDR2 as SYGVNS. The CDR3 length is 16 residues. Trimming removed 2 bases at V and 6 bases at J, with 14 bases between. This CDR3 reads CASSEGRGSSNSPLHF. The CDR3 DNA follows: TGTGCCAGCAGTGAAGGCAGGGGCAGTAGTAATTCACCCCTCCACTTT.

CDR3 loop: CASSVRGGGASSTDTQYF. The DNA of the CDR3 is TGTGCCAGCAGCGTAAGGGGCGGGGGGGCGTCTAGCACAGATACGCAGTATTTT. The chain uses TRBV9 and TRBJ2-3; 9 bases fit TRBD2. The trim removed 1 base at V and 0 bases at J, leaving 9 bases unmatched. CDR1 is SGDLS and CDR2 is YYNGEE in the germline V gene. The CDR3 is 18 amino acids.

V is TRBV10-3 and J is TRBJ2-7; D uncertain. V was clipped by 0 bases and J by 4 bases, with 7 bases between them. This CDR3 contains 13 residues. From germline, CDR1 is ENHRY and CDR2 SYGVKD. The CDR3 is CAISESGPYEQYF. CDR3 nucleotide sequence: TGTGCCATCAGTGAGTCCGGGCCTTACGAGCAGTACTTC.

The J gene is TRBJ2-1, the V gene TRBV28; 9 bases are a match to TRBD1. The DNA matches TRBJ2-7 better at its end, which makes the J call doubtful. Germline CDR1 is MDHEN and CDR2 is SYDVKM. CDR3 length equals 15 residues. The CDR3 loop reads CASSGWGQGNNEQYF. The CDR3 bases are TGTGCCAGCAGTGGCTGGGGACAGGGAAACAATGAGCAGTACTTC.

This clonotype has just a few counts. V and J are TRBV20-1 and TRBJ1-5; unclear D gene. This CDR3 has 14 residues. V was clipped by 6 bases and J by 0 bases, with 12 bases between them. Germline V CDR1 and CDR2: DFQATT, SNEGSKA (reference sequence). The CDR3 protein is CSAPPASSNQPQHF. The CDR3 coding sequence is TGCAGTGCCCCGCCCGCTAGTAGCAATCAGCCCCAGCATTTT.

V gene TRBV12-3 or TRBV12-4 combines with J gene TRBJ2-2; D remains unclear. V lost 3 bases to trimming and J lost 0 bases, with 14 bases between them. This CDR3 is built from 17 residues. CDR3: CASSFQTAGANTGELFF. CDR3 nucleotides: TGTGCCAGCAGTTTCCAGACGGCCGGCGCGAACACCGGGGAGCTGTTTTTT.

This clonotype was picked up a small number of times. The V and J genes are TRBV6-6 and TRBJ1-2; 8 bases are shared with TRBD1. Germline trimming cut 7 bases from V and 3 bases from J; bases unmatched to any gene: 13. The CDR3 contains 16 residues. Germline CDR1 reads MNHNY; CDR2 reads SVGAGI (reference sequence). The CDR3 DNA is TGTGCCAGCATCAAGAGACCAGGGGGCAAGGACTATGGCTACACCTTC. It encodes CASIKRPGGKDYGYTF.

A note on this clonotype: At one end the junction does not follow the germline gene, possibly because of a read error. The CDR3 sequence is CAIMGTFRSGADVLTF. For the CDR3, the DNA is TGTGCCATCATGGGAACTTTCCGCTCTGGGGCCGACGTCCTGACTTTC. J is TRBJ2-6 and V is TRBV10-3, with D maybe TRBD1 (5 bases). The germline CDR1 and CDR2 sequences are ENHRY and SYGVKD. The CDR3 length is 16 residues.

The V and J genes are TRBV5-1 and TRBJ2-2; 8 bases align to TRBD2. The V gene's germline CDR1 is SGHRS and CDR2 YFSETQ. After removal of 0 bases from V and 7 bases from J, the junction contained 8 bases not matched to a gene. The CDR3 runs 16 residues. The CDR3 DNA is TGCGCCAGCAGCTTGGCCGGGACTAGTATAGGCGGGGAGCTGTTTTTT. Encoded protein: CASSLAGTSIGGELFF.

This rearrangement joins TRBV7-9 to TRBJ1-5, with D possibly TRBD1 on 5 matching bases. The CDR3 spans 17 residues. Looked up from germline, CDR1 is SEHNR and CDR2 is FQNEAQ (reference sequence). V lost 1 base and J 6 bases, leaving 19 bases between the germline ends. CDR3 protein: CASSLGFGQGLAQPQHF. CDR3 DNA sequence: TGTGCCAGCAGCTTAGGGTTCGGGCAGGGTCTGGCTCAGCCCCAGCATTTT.

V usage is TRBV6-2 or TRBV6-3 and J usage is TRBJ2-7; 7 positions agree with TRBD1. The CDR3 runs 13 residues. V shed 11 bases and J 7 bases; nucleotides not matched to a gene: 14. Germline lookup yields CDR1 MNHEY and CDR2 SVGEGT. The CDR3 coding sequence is TGTGCCGTTCGGGACAGCACCTACAATGAGCAGTACTTC. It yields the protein CAVRDSTYNEQYF.

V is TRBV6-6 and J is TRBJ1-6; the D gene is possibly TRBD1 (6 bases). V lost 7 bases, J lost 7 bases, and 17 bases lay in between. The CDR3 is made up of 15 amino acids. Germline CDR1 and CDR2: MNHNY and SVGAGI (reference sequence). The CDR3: CASTREGVGNSPLHF. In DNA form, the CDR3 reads TGTGCCAGCACAAGGGAGGGGGTAGGGAATTCACCCCTCCACTTT.

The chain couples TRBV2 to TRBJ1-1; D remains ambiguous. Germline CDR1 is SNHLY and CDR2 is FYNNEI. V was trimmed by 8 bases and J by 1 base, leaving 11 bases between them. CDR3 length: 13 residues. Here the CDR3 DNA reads TGTGCCAGCGCAGGCCCTCGGAACACTGAAGCTTTCTTT. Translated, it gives CASAGPRNTEAFF.

Written as DNA, the CDR3 is TGTGCCAGCAGTTTATGGGGTCACTTAGCCAAAAACATTCAGTTCTTC. The encoded protein is CASSLWGHLAKNIQFF. This rearrangement joins TRBV27 to TRBJ2-4; D unresolved. TRBJ2-1 matches the DNA end more closely, so the J call is doubtful. This CDR3 is built from 16 residues. CDR1 MNHEY and CDR2 SMNVEV come from the germline V gene (reference sequence).

The CDR3 bases are TGTGCCAGCTCACCACGCTCGTCAAAGGGAAGCTCCTACAATGAGCAGTTCTTC. Protein sequence: CASSPRSSKGSSYNEQFF. The chain links TRBV18 to TRBJ2-1; D not certain. The germline V gene encodes CDR1 KGHSH and CDR2 LQKENI. V dropped 1 base and J dropped 0 bases, with 16 bases sitting between them. This CDR3 region has 18 residues.

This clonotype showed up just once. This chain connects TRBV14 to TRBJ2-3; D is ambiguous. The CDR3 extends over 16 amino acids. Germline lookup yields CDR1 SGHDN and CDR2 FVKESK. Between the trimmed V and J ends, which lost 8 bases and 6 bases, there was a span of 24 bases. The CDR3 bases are TGTGCCAGCTGCCCCGGATCACTTCTACCCCTGGATACGCAGTATTTT. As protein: CASCPGSLLPLDTQYF.

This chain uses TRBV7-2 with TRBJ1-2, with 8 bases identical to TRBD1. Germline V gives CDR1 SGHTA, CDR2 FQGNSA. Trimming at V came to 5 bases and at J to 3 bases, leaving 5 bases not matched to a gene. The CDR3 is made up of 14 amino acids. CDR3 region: CASSPGGADYGYTF. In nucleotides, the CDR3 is TGTGCCAGCAGCCCAGGGGGCGCGGACTATGGCTACACCTTC.

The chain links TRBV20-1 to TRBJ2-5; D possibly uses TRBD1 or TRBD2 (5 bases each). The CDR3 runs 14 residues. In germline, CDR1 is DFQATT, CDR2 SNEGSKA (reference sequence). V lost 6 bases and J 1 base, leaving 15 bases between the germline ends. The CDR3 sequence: CSAILGTTQETQYF. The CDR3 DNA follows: TGCAGTGCCATCCTGGGGACCACCCAAGAGACCCAGTACTTC.

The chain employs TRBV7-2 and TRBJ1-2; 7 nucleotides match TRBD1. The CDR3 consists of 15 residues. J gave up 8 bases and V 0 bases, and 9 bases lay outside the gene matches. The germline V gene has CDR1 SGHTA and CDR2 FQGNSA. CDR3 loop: CASSLAKTGLNGYTF. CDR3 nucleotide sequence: TGTGCCAGCAGCTTAGCCAAGACAGGGCTTAACGGCTACACCTTC.